These 10 T cell receptor beta chains originate from one sample sequenced in a study of shared clonotypes between healthy human individuals. Some clones are missing from TCRdb's copy, which holds only in-frame ones; the method was immunoSEQ multiplex PCR. The sample has 2 million to 2.5 million clones; 85% to 95% are singletons. Sequencing was performed on naive CD4+ T cells sorted from blood. Subset reported: CD45RA+ positively selected. The receptors derive from a man between 18 and 35 years old in good health.

This clone was detected only a few times. This sequence joins TRBV2 and TRBJ1-2; no clear D gene. The CDR3 contains 12 residues. Germline V lookup: CDR1 SNHLY, CDR2 FYNNEI. V was trimmed by 3 bases and J by 2 bases, leaving 4 bases between them. CDR3 bases: TGTGCCAGCAGTGACAGGAACTATGGCTACACCTTC. As protein: CASSDRNYGYTF.

This chain connects TRBV6-1 to TRBJ1-4; D is perhaps TRBD1 (5 bases). Per germline, CDR1 MNHNS and CDR2 SASEGT. The CDR3 runs to 12 residues. The germline V and J ends were trimmed by 6 bases and 8 bases, with 10 bases remaining between them. CDR3 DNA sequence: TGTGCCAGCAGGGGCTGGGACGAAAAACTGTTTTTT. The encoded protein is CASRGWDEKLFF.

The chain uses TRBV6-5 and TRBJ1-6; perhaps TRBD1 as D (6 bases). CDR3 length equals 15 residues. Germline V lookup: CDR1 MNHEY, CDR2 SVGAGI. V was shortened by 3 bases and J by 9 bases, with 15 bases between the two germline ends. The CDR3 protein is CASSYHGRRGSPLHF. The CDR3 nucleotides read TGTGCCAGCAGTTATCATGGACGCAGGGGTTCACCCCTCCACTTT.

With regard to this clone: Other DNA sequences from this sample encode an identical CDR3 as well. V usage is TRBV4-3 and J usage is TRBJ2-7; D is unclear. CDR1 is LGHNA, CDR2 YSLEER, per germline. The V end was cut by 0 bases, the J end by 4 bases, with 7 bases between. The CDR3 sequence is 13 residues long. Here the CDR3 reads CASSQEGGYEQYF. CDR3 in DNA: TGCGCCAGCAGCCAAGAGGGTGGATACGAGCAGTACTTC.

This chain uses TRBV11-2 with TRBJ2-7; D not resolved. The V and J ends lost 1 base and 2 bases respectively, with 12 bases between them. This CDR3 comprises 15 residues. Germline lookup yields CDR1 SGHAT and CDR2 FQNNGV. CDR3 protein: CASSLVGGSPYEQYF. DNA for the CDR3: TGTGCCAGCAGCTTAGTTGGCGGTTCCCCCTACGAGCAGTACTTC.

The chain couples TRBV6-5 to TRBJ2-5, with D possibly being TRBD1 (6 bases). V dropped 0 bases and J dropped 1 base, with 12 bases sitting between them. CDR1 is MNHEY, CDR2 SVGAGI, per germline. This CDR3 region has 16 residues. The CDR3 spells CASSYSGRGRQETQYF. Written as DNA, the CDR3 is TGTGCCAGCAGTTACTCGGGCAGGGGTCGCCAAGAGACCCAGTACTTC.

The rearrangement links TRBV18 to TRBJ2-4; D tentatively reads TRBD1 or TRBD2 (5 bases each). V was cut by 2 bases and J by 0 bases, with 14 bases left in between. This CDR3 spans 17 amino acids. Germline V gene data show CDR1 as KGHSH and CDR2 as LQKENI. Written as DNA, the CDR3 is TGTGCCAGCTCACCAGGTGGGGGAATTAGAGCCAAAAACATTCAGTACTTC. Translation: CASSPGGGIRAKNIQYF. The variable domain in full, with the rest retrieved from reference TRBV18 and TRBJ2-4, is NAGVMQNPRHLVRRRGQEARLRCSPMKGHSHVYWYRQLPEEGLKFMVYLQKENIIDESGMPKERFSAEFPKEGPSILRIQQVVRGDSAAYFCASSPGGGIRAKNIQYFGAGTRLSVL.

This chain connects TRBV4-1 to TRBJ2-2; D may be TRBD2 (6 bases). V lost 3 bases to trimming and J lost 4 bases, with 15 bases between them. This CDR3 spans 16 amino acids. Germline V gene sequence: CDR1 MGHRA, CDR2 YSYEKL. The CDR3: CASSHPRLGGTGELFF. The CDR3 nucleotides are TGCGCCAGCAGCCACCCTCGCCTGGGGGGCACCGGGGAGCTGTTTTTT.

The chain couples TRBV7-9 to TRBJ2-6; D may match TRBD1 or TRBD2 (5 bases each). The germline V gene encodes CDR1 SEHNR and CDR2 FQNEAQ (reference sequence). V shed 3 bases and J shed 0 bases, with 12 bases lying between them. The CDR3 runs 17 residues. As DNA, the CDR3 is TGTGCCAGCAGCTTCGAGGGGTTCCCCTCTGGGGCCAACGTCCTGACTTTC. As protein: CASSFEGFPSGANVLTF.

J is TRBJ2-2 and V is TRBV18; no definite D call. This CDR3 region has 15 residues. V lost 2 bases to trimming and J lost 3 bases, with 10 bases between them. Germline V gene lookup returns CDR1 KGHSH and CDR2 LQKENI. CDR3 residues: CASSPGPADTGELFF. CDR3 coding DNA: TGTGCCAGCTCACCAGGCCCGGCGGACACCGGGGAGCTGTTTTTT.